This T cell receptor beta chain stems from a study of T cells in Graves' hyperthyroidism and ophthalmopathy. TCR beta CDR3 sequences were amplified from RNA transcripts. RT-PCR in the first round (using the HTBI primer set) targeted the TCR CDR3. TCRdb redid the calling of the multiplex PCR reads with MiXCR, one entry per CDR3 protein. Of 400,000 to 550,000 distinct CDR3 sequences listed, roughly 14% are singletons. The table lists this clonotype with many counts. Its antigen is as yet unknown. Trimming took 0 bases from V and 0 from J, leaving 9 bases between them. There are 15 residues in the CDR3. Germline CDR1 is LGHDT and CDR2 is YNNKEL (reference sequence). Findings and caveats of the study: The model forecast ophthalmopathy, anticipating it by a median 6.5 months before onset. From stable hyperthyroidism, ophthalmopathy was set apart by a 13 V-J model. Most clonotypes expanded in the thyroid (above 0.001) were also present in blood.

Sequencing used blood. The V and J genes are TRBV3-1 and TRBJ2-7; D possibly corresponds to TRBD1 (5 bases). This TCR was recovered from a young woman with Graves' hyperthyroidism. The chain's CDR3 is CASSQDPGYSYEQYF. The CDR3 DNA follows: TGTGCCAGCAGCCAAGATCCAGGGTACTCCTACGAGCAGTACTTC.